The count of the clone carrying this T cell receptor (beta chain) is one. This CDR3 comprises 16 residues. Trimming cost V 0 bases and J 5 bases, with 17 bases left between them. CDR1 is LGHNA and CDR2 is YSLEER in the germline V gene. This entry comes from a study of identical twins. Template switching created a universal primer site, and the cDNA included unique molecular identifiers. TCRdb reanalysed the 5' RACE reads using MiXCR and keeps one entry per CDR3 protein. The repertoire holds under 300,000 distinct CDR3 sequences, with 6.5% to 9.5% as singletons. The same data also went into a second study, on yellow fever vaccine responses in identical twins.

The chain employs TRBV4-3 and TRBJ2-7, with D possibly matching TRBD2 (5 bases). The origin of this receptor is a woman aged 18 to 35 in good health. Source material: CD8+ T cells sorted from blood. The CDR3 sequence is CASSQDSGVPGNEQYF. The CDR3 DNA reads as TGCGCCAGCAGCCAAGATTCAGGAGTCCCCGGGAACGAGCAGTACTTC.